This T cell receptor (beta chain) appears in the sequencing data of a study of shared clonotypes between healthy human individuals. Clones were read by immunoSEQ multiplex PCR, and TCRdb kept only the in-frame ones, dropping some. The repertoire holds 450,000 to 500,000 clones, with almost 80% as singletons. Losses at the gene ends were 7 bases for V and 0 bases for J; bases not matched to a gene: 9. The CDR3 is made up of 15 amino acids. V and J are TRBV23-1 and TRBJ2-7; 7 bases agree with TRBD1. TRBV23-1 is identified as an open reading frame with a role that is uncertain. Sequenced: PBMCs. The sequence came from a woman between 40 and 50 years old in good health. Some clones in this sample may be carry-over from other donors' samples. This chain's CDR3 is CASTSTGYRSYEQYF. DNA of the CDR3: TGCGCCAGCACCTCGACAGGGTACCGCTCCTACGAGCAGTACTTC.